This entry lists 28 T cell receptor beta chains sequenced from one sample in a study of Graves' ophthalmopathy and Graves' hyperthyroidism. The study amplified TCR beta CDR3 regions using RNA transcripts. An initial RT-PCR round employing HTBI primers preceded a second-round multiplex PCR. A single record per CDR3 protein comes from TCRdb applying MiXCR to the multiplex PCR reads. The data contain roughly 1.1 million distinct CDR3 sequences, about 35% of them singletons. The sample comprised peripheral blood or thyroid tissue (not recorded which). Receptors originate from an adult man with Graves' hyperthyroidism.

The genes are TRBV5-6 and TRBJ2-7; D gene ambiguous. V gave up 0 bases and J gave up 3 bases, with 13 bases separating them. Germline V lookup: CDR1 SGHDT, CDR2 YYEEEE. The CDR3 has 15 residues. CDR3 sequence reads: CASSLVGSSLYEQYF. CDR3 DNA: TGTGCCAGCAGCTTGGTAGGGTCGAGCCTCTACGAGCAGTACTTC.

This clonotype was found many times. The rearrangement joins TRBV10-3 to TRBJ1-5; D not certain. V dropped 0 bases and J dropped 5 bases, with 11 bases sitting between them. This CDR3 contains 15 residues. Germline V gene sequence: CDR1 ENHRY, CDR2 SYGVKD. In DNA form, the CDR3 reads TGTGCCATCAGTGAGTCGAGCACAAATCATCAGCCCCAGCATTTT. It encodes CAISESSTNHQPQHF.

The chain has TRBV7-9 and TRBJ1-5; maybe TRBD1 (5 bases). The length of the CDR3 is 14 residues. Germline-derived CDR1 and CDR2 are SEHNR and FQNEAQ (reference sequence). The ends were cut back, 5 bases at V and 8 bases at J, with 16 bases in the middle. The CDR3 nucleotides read TGTGCCAGCAGCAACCAGGGAATTGGTGAGCCCCAGCATTTT. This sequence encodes CASSNQGIGEPQHF.

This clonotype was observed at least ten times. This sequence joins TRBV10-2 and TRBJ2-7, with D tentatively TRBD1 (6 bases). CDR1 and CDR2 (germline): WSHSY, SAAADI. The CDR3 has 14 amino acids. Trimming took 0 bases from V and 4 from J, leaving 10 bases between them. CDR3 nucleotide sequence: TGCGCCAGCAGTGAGTCAGGGACAAGATACGAGCAGTACTTC. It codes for CASSESGTRYEQYF.

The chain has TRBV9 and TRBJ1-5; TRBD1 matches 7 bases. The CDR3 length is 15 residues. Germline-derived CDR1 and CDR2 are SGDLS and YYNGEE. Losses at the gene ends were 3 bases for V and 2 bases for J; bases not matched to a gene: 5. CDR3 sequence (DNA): TGTGCCAGCAGCGGAGGCGACAGGGGCAATCAGCCCCAGCATTTT. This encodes CASSGGDRGNQPQHF.

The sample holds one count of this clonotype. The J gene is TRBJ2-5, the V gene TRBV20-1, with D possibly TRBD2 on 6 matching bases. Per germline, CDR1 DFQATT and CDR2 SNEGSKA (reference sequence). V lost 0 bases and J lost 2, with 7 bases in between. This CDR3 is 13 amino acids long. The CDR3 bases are TGCAGTGCTAGAGATGGGGGGCAAGAGACCCAGTACTTC. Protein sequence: CSARDGGQETQYF.

The CDR3 is CASSSWDRDYGYTF. Written as DNA, the CDR3 is TGCGCCAGCAGCTCCTGGGACAGGGACTATGGCTACACCTTC. The J gene is TRBJ1-2, the V gene TRBV5-1; 9 bases align to TRBD1. Germline V lookup: CDR1 SGHRS, CDR2 YFSETQ. The CDR3 covers 14 residues. Trimming cost V 3 bases and J 3 bases; bases outside gene matches: 3.

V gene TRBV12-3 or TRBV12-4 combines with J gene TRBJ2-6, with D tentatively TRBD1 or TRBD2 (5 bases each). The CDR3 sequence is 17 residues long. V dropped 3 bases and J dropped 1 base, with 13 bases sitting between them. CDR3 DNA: TGTGCCAGCAGTTTGCACAGGAGGTCGTCTGGGGCCAACGTCCTGACTTTC. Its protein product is CASSLHRRSSGANVLTF.

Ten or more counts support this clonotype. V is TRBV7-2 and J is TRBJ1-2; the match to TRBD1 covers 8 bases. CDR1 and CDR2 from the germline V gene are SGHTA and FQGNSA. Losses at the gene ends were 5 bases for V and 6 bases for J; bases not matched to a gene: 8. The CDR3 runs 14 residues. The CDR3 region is CASSVDRGLDGYTF. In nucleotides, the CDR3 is TGTGCCAGCAGCGTCGACAGGGGTTTGGATGGCTACACCTTC. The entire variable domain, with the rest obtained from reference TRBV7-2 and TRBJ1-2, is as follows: GAGVSQSPSNKVTEKGKDVELRCDPISGHTALYWYRQSLGQGLEFLIYFQGNSAPDKSGLPSDRFSAERTGGSVSTLTIQRTQQEDSAVYLCASSVDRGLDGYTFGSGTRLTVV.

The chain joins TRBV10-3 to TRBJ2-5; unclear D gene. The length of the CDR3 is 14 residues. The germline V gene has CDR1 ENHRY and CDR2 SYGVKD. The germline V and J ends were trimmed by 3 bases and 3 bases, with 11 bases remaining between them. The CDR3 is CAISDEGYEETQYF. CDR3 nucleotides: TGTGCCATCAGTGATGAAGGGTACGAAGAGACCCAGTACTTC.

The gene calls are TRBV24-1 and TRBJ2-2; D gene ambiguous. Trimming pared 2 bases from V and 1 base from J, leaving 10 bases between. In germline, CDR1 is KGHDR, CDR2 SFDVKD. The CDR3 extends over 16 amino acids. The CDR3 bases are TGTGCCACCAGTGATTCGTCGGCCGGGAACACCGGGGAGCTGTTTTTT. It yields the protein CATSDSSAGNTGELFF.

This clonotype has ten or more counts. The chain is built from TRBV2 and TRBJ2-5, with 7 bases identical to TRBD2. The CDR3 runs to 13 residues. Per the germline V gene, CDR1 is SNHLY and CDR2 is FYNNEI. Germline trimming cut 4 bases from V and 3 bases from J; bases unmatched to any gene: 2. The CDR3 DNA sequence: TGTGCCAGCAGTGGGGGAGGGAAAGAGACCCAGTACTTC. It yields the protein CASSGGGKETQYF.

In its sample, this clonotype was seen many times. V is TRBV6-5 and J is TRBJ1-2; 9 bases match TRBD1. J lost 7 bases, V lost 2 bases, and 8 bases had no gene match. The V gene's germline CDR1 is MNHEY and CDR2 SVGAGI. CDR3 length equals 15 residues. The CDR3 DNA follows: TGTGCCAGCAGTTACACACAACAGGGGGCAGGTGGCTACACCTTC. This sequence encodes CASSYTQQGAGGYTF.

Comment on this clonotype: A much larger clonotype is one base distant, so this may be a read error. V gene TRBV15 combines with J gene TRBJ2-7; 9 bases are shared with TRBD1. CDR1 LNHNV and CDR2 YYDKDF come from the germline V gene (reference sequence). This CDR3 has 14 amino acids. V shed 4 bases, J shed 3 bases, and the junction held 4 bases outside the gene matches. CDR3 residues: CATSMRQGVYEQYF. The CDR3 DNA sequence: TGTGCCACCAGCATGAGACAGGGGGTCTACGAGCAGTACTTC.

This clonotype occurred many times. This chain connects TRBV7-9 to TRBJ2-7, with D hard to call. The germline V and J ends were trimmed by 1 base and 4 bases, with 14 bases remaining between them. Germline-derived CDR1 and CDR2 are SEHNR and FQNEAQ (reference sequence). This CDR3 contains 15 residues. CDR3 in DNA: TGTGCCAGCAGCTTAGATCGAGTGTTCGAATACGAGCAGTACTTC. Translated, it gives CASSLDRVFEYEQYF.

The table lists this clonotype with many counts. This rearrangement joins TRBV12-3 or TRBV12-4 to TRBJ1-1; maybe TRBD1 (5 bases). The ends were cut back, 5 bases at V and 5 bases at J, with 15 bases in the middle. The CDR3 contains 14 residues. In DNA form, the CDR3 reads TGTGCCAGCAGTAACAATGGCGGGGGAACTGAAGCTTTCTTT. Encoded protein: CASSNNGGGTEAFF.

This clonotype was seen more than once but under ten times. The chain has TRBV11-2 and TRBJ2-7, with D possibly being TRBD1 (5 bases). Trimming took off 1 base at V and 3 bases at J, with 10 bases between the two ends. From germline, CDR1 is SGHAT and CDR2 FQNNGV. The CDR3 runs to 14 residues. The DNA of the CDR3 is TGTGCCAGCAGCTTAGGACAGAGAGTCTACGAGCAGTACTTC. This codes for CASSLGQRVYEQYF.

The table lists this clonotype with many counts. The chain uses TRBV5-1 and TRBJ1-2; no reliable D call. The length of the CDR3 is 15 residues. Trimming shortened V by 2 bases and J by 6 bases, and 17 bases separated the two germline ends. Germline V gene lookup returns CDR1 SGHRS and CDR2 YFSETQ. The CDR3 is CASSFDKPHADGYTF. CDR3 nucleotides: TGCGCCAGCAGCTTTGATAAACCTCATGCCGATGGCTACACCTTC.

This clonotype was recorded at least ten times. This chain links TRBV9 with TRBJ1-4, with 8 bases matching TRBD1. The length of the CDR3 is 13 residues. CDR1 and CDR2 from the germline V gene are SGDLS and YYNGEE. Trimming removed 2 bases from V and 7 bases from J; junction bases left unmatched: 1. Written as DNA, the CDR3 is TGTGCCAGCAGCGTGGGGACAGGTGAAAAACTGTTTTTT. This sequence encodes CASSVGTGEKLFF. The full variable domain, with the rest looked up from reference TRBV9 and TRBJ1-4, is DSGVTQTPKHLITATGQRVTLRCSPRSGDLSVYWYQQSLDQGLQFLIQYYNGEERAKGNILERFSAQQFPDLHSELNLSSLELGDSALYFCASSVGTGEKLFFGSGTQLSVL.

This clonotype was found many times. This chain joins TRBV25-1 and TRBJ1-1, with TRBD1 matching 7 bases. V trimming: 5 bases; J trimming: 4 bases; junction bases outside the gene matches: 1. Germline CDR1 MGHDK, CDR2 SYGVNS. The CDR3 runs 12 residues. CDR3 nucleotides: TGTGCCAGCAGTACAGGGGTCACTGAAGCTTTCTTT. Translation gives CASSTGVTEAFF.

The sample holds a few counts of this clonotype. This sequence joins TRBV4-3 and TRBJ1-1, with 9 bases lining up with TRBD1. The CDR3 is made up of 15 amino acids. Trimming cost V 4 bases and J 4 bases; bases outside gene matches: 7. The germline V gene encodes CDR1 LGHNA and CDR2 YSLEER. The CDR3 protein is CASSPGQGLGTEAFF. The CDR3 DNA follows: TGCGCCAGCAGCCCAGGACAGGGGTTGGGCACTGAAGCTTTCTTT.

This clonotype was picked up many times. CDR3 sequence reads: CATSGGQGWMNTEAFF. CDR3 bases: TGTGCCACCTCGGGCGGGCAAGGGTGGATGAACACTGAAGCTTTCTTT. The chain recombines TRBV13 with TRBJ1-1; no firm D call. CDR3 length: 16 amino acids. The germline V gene encodes CDR1 PRHDT and CDR2 FYEKMQ (reference sequence). The germline V and J ends were trimmed by 10 bases and 0 bases, with 21 bases remaining between them.

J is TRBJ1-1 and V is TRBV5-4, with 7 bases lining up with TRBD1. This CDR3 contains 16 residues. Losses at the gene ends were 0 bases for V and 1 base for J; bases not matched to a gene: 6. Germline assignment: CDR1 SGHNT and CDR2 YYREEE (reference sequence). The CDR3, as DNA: TGTGCCAGCAGCTTGGGCGCAGGGGGGAAGAACACTGAAGCTTTCTTT. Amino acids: CASSLGAGGKNTEAFF.

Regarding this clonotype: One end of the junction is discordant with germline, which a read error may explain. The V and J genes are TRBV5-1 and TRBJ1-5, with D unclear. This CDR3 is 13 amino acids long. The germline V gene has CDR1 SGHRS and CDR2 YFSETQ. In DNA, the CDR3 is TGTGCCAGCAGCTTAGGCGGAGTCACAGATACGCATTTT. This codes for CASSLGGVTDTHF. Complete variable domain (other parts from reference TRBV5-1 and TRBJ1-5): KAGVTQTPRYLIKTRGQQVTLSCSPISGHRSVSWYQQTPGQGLQFLFEYFSETQRNKGNFPGRFSGRQFSNSRSEMNVSTLELGDSALYLCASSLGGVTDTHFGDGTRLSIL.

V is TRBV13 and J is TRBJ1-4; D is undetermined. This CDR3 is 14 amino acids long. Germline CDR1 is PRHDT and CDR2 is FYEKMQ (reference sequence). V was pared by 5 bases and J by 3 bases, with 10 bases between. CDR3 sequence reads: CASSAVGSNEKLFF. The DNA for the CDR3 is TGTGCCAGCAGCGCCGTTGGCTCTAATGAAAAACTGTTTTTT.

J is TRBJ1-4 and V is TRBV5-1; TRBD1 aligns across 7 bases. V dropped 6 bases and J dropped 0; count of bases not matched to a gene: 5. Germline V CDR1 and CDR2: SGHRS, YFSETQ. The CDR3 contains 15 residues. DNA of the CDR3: TGCGCCAGCATGACAGGGAGGACAACTAATGAAAAACTGTTTTTT. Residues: CASMTGRTTNEKLFF. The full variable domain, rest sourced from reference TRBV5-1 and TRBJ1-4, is KAGVTQTPRYLIKTRGQQVTLSCSPISGHRSVSWYQQTPGQGLQFLFEYFSETQRNKGNFPGRFSGRQFSNSRSEMNVSTLELGDSALYLCASMTGRTTNEKLFFGSGTQLSVL.

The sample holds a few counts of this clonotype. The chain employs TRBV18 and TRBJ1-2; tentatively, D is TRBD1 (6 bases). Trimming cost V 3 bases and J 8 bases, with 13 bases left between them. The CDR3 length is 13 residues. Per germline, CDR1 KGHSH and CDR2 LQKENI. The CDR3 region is CASSPGDTRGYTF. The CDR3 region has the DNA TGTGCCAGCTCACCGGGGGACACCAGGGGCTACACCTTC.

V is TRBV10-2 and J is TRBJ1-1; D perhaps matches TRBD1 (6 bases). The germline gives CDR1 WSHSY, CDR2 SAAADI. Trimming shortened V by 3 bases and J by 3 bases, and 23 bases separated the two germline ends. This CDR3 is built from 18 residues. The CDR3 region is CASSDSGTITRLDTEAFF. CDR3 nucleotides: TGCGCCAGCAGTGACTCCGGGACAATAACCCGGTTGGACACTGAAGCTTTCTTT.